Presented here are 11 T cell receptor beta chains from one specimen sequenced in a study of human T cells and chemical hapten exposure. TCRdb passed the RACE reads through MiXCR, listing each CDR3 protein once. The sample has around 62,000 distinct CDR3 sequences; roughly 6.7% are singletons. Documented time point: pre-sensitization, week 0. This sample's treatment: therapeutic diphenylcyclopropenone sensitization with weekly scalp DPC. The source material was whole blood, sampled in connection with sensitization to the hapten diphenylcyclopropenone (DPC). The receptors stem from a woman aged 25 to 39 with alopecia areata. Some clones in this sample may be carry-over from other donors' samples.

This clonotype was observed a handful of times. The chain recombines TRBV10-3 with TRBJ2-3; 8 bases align to TRBD1. The CDR3 sequence is 15 residues long. The V segment lost 5 bases and the J segment 2 bases; nucleotides outside the gene matches: 6. In germline, CDR1 is ENHRY, CDR2 SYGVKD. As DNA, the CDR3 is TGTGCCATCAGTACATCGACAGGGGACACAGATACGCAGTATTTT. It specifies CAISTSTGDTDTQYF.

V and J are TRBV5-1 and TRBJ2-7; D perhaps matches TRBD1 (6 bases). CDR1 SGHRS and CDR2 YFSETQ come from the germline V gene. Between the trimmed V and J ends, which lost 0 bases and 7 bases, there was a span of 14 bases. The CDR3 runs 14 residues. CDR3 in DNA: TGCGCCAGCAGCTTGGAGGCCCCCGGACAGGAGCAGTACTTC. Its translation: CASSLEAPGQEQYF.

This clonotype has only a few counts. The chain couples TRBV5-5 to TRBJ1-4; D is ambiguous. Trimming took 7 bases from V and 5 from J, leaving 15 bases between them. Per germline, CDR1 SGHKS and CDR2 YYEKEE (reference sequence). The CDR3 is 14 residues long. CDR3 residues: CASAVRPMNEKLFF. In DNA form, the CDR3 reads TGTGCCAGCGCGGTGAGACCCATGAATGAAAAACTGTTTTTT.

This rearrangement joins TRBV7-9 to TRBJ1-1; 8 nucleotides match TRBD1. The germline CDR1 and CDR2 sequences are SEHNR and FQNEAQ (reference sequence). V dropped 1 base and J dropped 3; count of bases not matched to a gene: 7. This CDR3 is built from 16 residues. CDR3 amino acids: CASSLVQGALYTEAFF. The CDR3 DNA reads as TGTGCCAGCAGCTTAGTCCAGGGGGCCTTATACACTGAAGCTTTCTTT. Filled out from reference TRBV7-9 and TRBJ1-1, the complete variable domain reads DTGVSQNPRHKITKRGQNVTFRCDPISEHNRLYWYRQTLGQGPEFLTYFQNEAQLEKSRLLSDRFSAERPKGSFSTLEIQRTEQGDSAMYLCASSLVQGALYTEAFFGQGTRLTVV.

The table lists this clonotype with a few counts. This CDR3 reads CASSIGLTGPSRHQPQHF. Written as DNA, the CDR3 is TGTGCCAGTAGTATTGGGCTAACGGGACCCTCAAGGCATCAGCCCCAGCATTTT. The V and J genes are TRBV19 and TRBJ1-5; a possible D gene is TRBD1 (5 bases). Germline lookup yields CDR1 LNHDA and CDR2 SQIVND (reference sequence). The germline V and J ends were trimmed by 3 bases and 5 bases, with 23 bases remaining between them. This CDR3 region has 18 residues.

This clonotype was counted only a few times. The chain joins TRBV5-1 to TRBJ1-2; D ambiguous. V lost 4 bases, J lost 8 bases, and 21 bases lay in between. Germline V lookup: CDR1 SGHRS, CDR2 YFSETQ. The CDR3 totals 15 residues. The CDR3 region has the DNA TGCGCCAGCAGCCCCCCCCCATGGGTCCCGGACGGCTACACCTTC. As protein: CASSPPPWVPDGYTF. The variable domain in full, completed from reference TRBV5-1 and TRBJ1-2, reads KAGVTQTPRYLIKTRGQQVTLSCSPISGHRSVSWYQQTPGQGLQFLFEYFSETQRNKGNFPGRFSGRQFSNSRSEMNVSTLELGDSALYLCASSPPPWVPDGYTFGSGTRLTVV.

This clonotype was recorded many times. The V call is TRBV18, the J call TRBJ1-1, with D possibly TRBD1 on 5 matching bases. In germline, CDR1 is KGHSH, CDR2 LQKENI. V was cut by 3 bases and J by 8 bases, with 10 bases left in between. The CDR3 extends over 12 amino acids. This CDR3 is CASSPGPGEAFF. The CDR3 bases are TGTGCCAGCTCACCGGGGCCCGGGGAAGCTTTCTTT.

This clonotype was detected many times. CDR3 amino acids: CASTPPGTRGGMNTEAFF. The CDR3 bases are TGTGCCAGCACCCCCCCGGGCACTCGGGGGGGGATGAACACTGAAGCTTTCTTT. The chain couples TRBV6-4 to TRBJ1-1; a weak D match, TRBD1 (5 bases). V lost 7 bases and J 0 bases, leaving 24 bases between the germline ends. The CDR3 covers 18 residues. Germline CDR1 MRHNA, CDR2 SNTAGT.

This clonotype was observed at least ten times. The rearrangement links TRBV6-6 to TRBJ2-5; either TRBD1 or TRBD2 may fit D (6 bases each). Germline V CDR1 and CDR2: MNHNY, SVGAGI (reference sequence). The CDR3 extends over 15 amino acids. The V end lost 8 bases, the J end lost 1 base, and 17 bases lay between the germline ends. The CDR3 protein is CASLSHGGPQETQYF. For the CDR3, the DNA is TGTGCCAGCCTGTCTCACGGGGGCCCCCAAGAGACCCAGTACTTC.

This clonotype was counted at least ten times. The chain employs TRBV7-2 and TRBJ2-1, with TRBD2 matching 10 bases. This CDR3 contains 19 residues. With 1 base clipped from V and 0 bases from J, the junction kept 9 bases outside the gene matches. Germline-derived CDR1 and CDR2 are SGHTA and FQGNSA. The CDR3: CASSLGLAGVRSSYNEQFF. DNA of the CDR3: TGTGCCAGCAGCTTAGGGCTAGCGGGGGTACGCAGCTCCTACAATGAGCAGTTCTTC.

This clonotype was seen repeatedly, ten times or more. The chain employs TRBV7-3 and TRBJ2-2; the D is unclear. Germline assignment: CDR1 SGHTA and CDR2 FQGTGA. Trimming took 2 bases from V and 0 from J, leaving 1 base between them. The CDR3 has 13 amino acids. The CDR3 spells CASSLSNTGELFF. CDR3 coding DNA: TGTGCCAGCAGCTTATCGAACACCGGGGAGCTGTTTTTT.